This is a list of T cell receptor beta chains from one sample in a study of OX40 agonist ivuxolimab in advanced cancers. This table comes from immunoSEQ multiplex PCR, and its TCRdb copy is limited to in-frame clones, with some not included. This sample has under 50,000 clones, with approximately 84% found just once. Material: CD4+ or CD8+ T cells sorted from blood, obtained in a trial of the OX40 agonist ivuxolimab. These receptors all come from an adult with an advanced solid tumor such as melanoma, head and neck, liver or kidney cancer. Both conserved end residues are part of each CDR3. D genes are given only for firm matches. Clone sizes are given selectively: once, few, many, or a class where the clone is expanded.

d_gene: TRBD1
abundance: -
v_gene: TRBV11-2
j_gene: TRBJ2-5
CDR3nt: TGTGCCAGCAGACAGGGGTTGGAGACCCAGTACTTC
CDR3aa: CASRQGLETQYF

d_gene: -
abundance: -
v_gene: TRBV29-1
j_gene: TRBJ2-7
CDR3nt: TGCAGCGTTGTGCGGGGCTACGAGCAGTACTTC
CDR3aa: CSVVRGYEQYF

d_gene: -
abundance: -
v_gene: TRBV19
j_gene: TRBJ1-1
CDR3nt: TGTGCCAGTAGTCTACAGCGGAGGACTGAAGCTTTCTTT
CDR3aa: CASSLQRRTEAFF

d_gene: TRBD1
abundance: -
v_gene: TRBV6-6
j_gene: TRBJ2-7
CDR3nt: TGTGCCAGCAGAACCCGACAGGGCTTCTACGAGCAGTACTTC
CDR3aa: CASRTRQGFYEQYF

d_gene: TRBD1
abundance: -
v_gene: TRBV29-1
j_gene: TRBJ2-7
CDR3nt: TGCAGCGGGGGTACAGGGGTCGAGCAGTACTTC
CDR3aa: CSGGTGVEQYF

d_gene: TRBD1
abundance: -
v_gene: TRBV11-3
j_gene: TRBJ2-3
CDR3nt: TGTGCCAGCAGTCCAGGGGGCACGCAGGATACGCAGTATTTT
CDR3aa: CASSPGGTQDTQYF

d_gene: -
abundance: -
v_gene: TRBV11-2
j_gene: TRBJ1-1
CDR3nt: TGTGCCAGCAGCCTAACAGGGAACACTGAAGCTTTCTTT
CDR3aa: CASSLTGNTEAFF

d_gene: -
abundance: -
v_gene: TRBV4-3
j_gene: TRBJ1-1
CDR3nt: TGCGCCAGCAGCCAAGGAGGGATTGCTTTCTTT
CDR3aa: CASSQGGIAFF

d_gene: TRBD2
abundance: -
v_gene: TRBV7-2
j_gene: TRBJ2-1
CDR3nt: TGTGCCAGCAGCTTAGCGGTAGCGGGAGGGAACCATGAGCAGTTCTTC
CDR3aa: CASSLAVAGGNHEQFF

d_gene: TRBD1
abundance: -
v_gene: TRBV30
j_gene: TRBJ1-5
CDR3nt: TGTGCCTGGAGTCCACCTCGGGACAGGGGAGGTCATCAGCCCCAGCATTTT
CDR3aa: CAWSPPRDRGGHQPQHF

d_gene: -
abundance: -
v_gene: TRBV2
j_gene: TRBJ1-2
CDR3nt: TGTGCCAGCAGCCCTGATTCCAGCTTGCACACCTTC
CDR3aa: CASSPDSSLHTF

d_gene: -
abundance: once
v_gene: TRBV6-1
j_gene: TRBJ1-5
CDR3nt: TGTGCCAGCAACCTCGACGGATTTAGCAATCAGCCCCAGCATTTT
CDR3aa: CASNLDGFSNQPQHF

d_gene: -
abundance: -
v_gene: TRBV4-1
j_gene: TRBJ2-7
CDR3nt: TGCGCCAGCAGCCATCGGGCCTTTGGACTCGACTACGAGCAGTACTTC
CDR3aa: CASSHRAFGLDYEQYF

d_gene: -
abundance: -
v_gene: TRBV7-9
j_gene: TRBJ1-1
CDR3nt: TGTGCCAGCAGCCGGGAGGCTGAAGCTTTCTTT
CDR3aa: CASSREAEAFF

d_gene: -
abundance: -
v_gene: TRBV7-9
j_gene: TRBJ1-1
CDR3nt: TGTGCCAGCAGCCATTCAGGGGTGGCGAGGAGCACTGAAGCTTTCTTT
CDR3aa: CASSHSGVARSTEAFF

d_gene: TRBD2
abundance: -
v_gene: TRBV9
j_gene: TRBJ2-1
CDR3nt: TGTGCCAGCAGCGTTACTAGCGGGAGGGCCGATGAGCAGTTCTTC
CDR3aa: CASSVTSGRADEQFF

d_gene: TRBD2
abundance: -
v_gene: TRBV5-1
j_gene: TRBJ2-1
CDR3nt: TGCGCCAGCAGCCCGCCGGGACTAGCGTACAATGAGCAGTTCTTC
CDR3aa: CASSPPGLAYNEQFF

d_gene: -
abundance: once
v_gene: TRBV4-1
j_gene: TRBJ2-6
CDR3nt: TGCGCCAGCAGCATTAAAGACTCTGGGGCCAACGTCCTGACTTTC
CDR3aa: CASSIKDSGANVLTF

d_gene: TRBD2
abundance: -
v_gene: TRBV7-9
j_gene: TRBJ2-3
CDR3nt: TGTGCCAGCAGTTCTAGCGGGAGATCGACAGATACGCAGTATTTT
CDR3aa: CASSSSGRSTDTQYF

d_gene: -
abundance: -
v_gene: TRBV6-4
j_gene: TRBJ1-5
CDR3nt: TGTGCCAGCAGTGTTGGGGGCGGTCAGCCCCAGCATTTT
CDR3aa: CASSVGGGQPQHF

d_gene: -
abundance: -
v_gene: TRBV18
j_gene: TRBJ2-1
CDR3nt: TGTGCCAGCTCACCCCCTGTCGGGGTCTACAATGAGCAGTTCTTC
CDR3aa: CASSPPVGVYNEQFF

d_gene: -
abundance: -
v_gene: TRBV6-6
j_gene: TRBJ2-5
CDR3nt: TGTGCCAGCAGCCGGGAAACAGGTTGGGGGACCCAGTACTTC
CDR3aa: CASSRETGWGTQYF

d_gene: TRBD2
abundance: -
v_gene: TRBV19
j_gene: TRBJ2-7
CDR3nt: TGTGCCAGTAGTAAGCGGACTAGCGGGAGTGACGAGCAGTACTTC
CDR3aa: CASSKRTSGSDEQYF

d_gene: -
abundance: few
v_gene: TRBV9
j_gene: TRBJ2-2
CDR3nt: TGTGCCAGCAGTCCAGGGACGGCGACCGGGGAGCTGTTTTTT
CDR3aa: CASSPGTATGELFF

d_gene: -
abundance: -
v_gene: TRBV18
j_gene: TRBJ2-5
CDR3nt: TGTGCCAGCTCATACCCCGGGACCAACCAAGAGACCCAGTACTTC
CDR3aa: CASSYPGTNQETQYF

d_gene: -
abundance: -
v_gene: TRBV9
j_gene: TRBJ2-2
CDR3nt: TGTGCCAGCAGCGTAGGCCCAAAGATCACCGGGGAGCTGTTTTTT
CDR3aa: CASSVGPKITGELFF

d_gene: TRBD2
abundance: -
v_gene: TRBV5-4
j_gene: TRBJ2-3
CDR3nt: TGTGCCAGCAGCTTTCGGACTAGCGGGAGTGCAGATACGCAGTATTTT
CDR3aa: CASSFRTSGSADTQYF

d_gene: -
abundance: -
v_gene: TRBV7-2
j_gene: TRBJ2-7
CDR3nt: TGTGCCAGCAGCTTAAGACGCCTCTCCTACGAGCAGTACTTC
CDR3aa: CASSLRRLSYEQYF

d_gene: -
abundance: -
v_gene: TRBV23-1
j_gene: TRBJ1-2
CDR3nt: TGCGCCAGCAGTCAATCGACACCTCGGGGCTATGGCTACACCTTC
CDR3aa: CASSQSTPRGYGYTF

d_gene: -
abundance: -
v_gene: TRBV27
j_gene: TRBJ1-2
CDR3nt: TGTGCCAGCAGTTTAGGCCGGGAAATGACTTACACCTTC
CDR3aa: CASSLGREMTYTF

d_gene: -
abundance: -
v_gene: TRBV9
j_gene: TRBJ1-2
CDR3nt: TGTGCCAGCAGCGGACCTATAAGGGGCTATGGCTACACCTTC
CDR3aa: CASSGPIRGYGYTF

d_gene: -
abundance: -
v_gene: TRBV30
j_gene: TRBJ1-5
CDR3nt: TGTGCCTGGAGGGGTGGCAGAAATCAGCCCCAGCATTTT
CDR3aa: CAWRGGRNQPQHF

d_gene: TRBD2
abundance: -
v_gene: TRBV5-4
j_gene: TRBJ2-5
CDR3nt: TGTGCCAGCAGCTTGGCATTAGCGGGATCAGAGACCCAGTACTTC
CDR3aa: CASSLALAGSETQYF

d_gene: TRBD2
abundance: few
v_gene: TRBV4-2
j_gene: TRBJ2-3
CDR3nt: TGTGCCAGCAGCCGGCGAGCGGGAGCTGGCACAGATACGCAGTATTTT
CDR3aa: CASSRRAGAGTDTQYF

d_gene: -
abundance: -
v_gene: TRBV5-1
j_gene: TRBJ1-1
CDR3nt: TGCGCCAGCAGCTTGGGGTTTCGGGGGGCTATCGACACTGAAGCTTTCTTT
CDR3aa: CASSLGFRGAIDTEAFF

d_gene: -
abundance: -
v_gene: TRBV28
j_gene: TRBJ1-5
CDR3nt: TGTGCCAGCAGTAAGAGACGGGGCAAGTTGCCCCAGCATTTT
CDR3aa: CASSKRRGKLPQHF

d_gene: -
abundance: -
v_gene: TRBV19
j_gene: TRBJ2-1
CDR3nt: TGTGCCAGTAGTACCCTCGCGAGCTCCTACAATGAGCAGTTCTTC
CDR3aa: CASSTLASSYNEQFF

d_gene: -
abundance: -
v_gene: TRBV2
j_gene: TRBJ1-3
CDR3nt: TGTGCCAGCAGTGCGGGCAGGGCGGGTGGAAACACCATATATTTT
CDR3aa: CASSAGRAGGNTIYF

d_gene: -
abundance: once
v_gene: TRBV7-8
j_gene: TRBJ1-2
CDR3nt: TGTGCCAGCAGCTTAGCGTTAGGCAGGGGCCCTTCCTATGGCTACACCTTC
CDR3aa: CASSLALGRGPSYGYTF

d_gene: TRBD2
abundance: -
v_gene: TRBV29-1
j_gene: TRBJ2-1
CDR3nt: TGCAGCGTTGCCGGACTAGGGATCAATGGGCCCTTAAATGAGCAGTTCTTC
CDR3aa: CSVAGLGINGPLNEQFF

d_gene: TRBD1
abundance: -
v_gene: TRBV10-1
j_gene: TRBJ2-1
CDR3nt: TGCGCCAGCAGTGAGTACGGGACAGGGGGCTACAATGAGCAGTTCTTC
CDR3aa: CASSEYGTGGYNEQFF

d_gene: -
abundance: -
v_gene: TRBV5-1
j_gene: TRBJ1-1
CDR3nt: TGCGCCAGTAGAACGGGACACCCGAACACTGAAGCTTTCTTT
CDR3aa: CASRTGHPNTEAFF

d_gene: -
abundance: -
v_gene: TRBV6-5
j_gene: TRBJ1-6
CDR3nt: TGTGCCAGCAGTTACATCGGGGGGCTGAATGGACCCCTCCACTTT
CDR3aa: CASSYIGGLNGPLHF

d_gene: -
abundance: -
v_gene: TRBV5-6
j_gene: TRBJ2-1
CDR3nt: TGTGCCAGCAGCCAATCCCGACAGGGAGGGATCAATGAGCAGTTCTTC
CDR3aa: CASSQSRQGGINEQFF

d_gene: TRBD1
abundance: -
v_gene: TRBV4-1
j_gene: TRBJ1-4
CDR3nt: TGCGCCAGCAGCCAAGACGGGAGGACAGGGGTTGGAAAACTGTTTTTT
CDR3aa: CASSQDGRTGVGKLFF

d_gene: TRBD1
abundance: -
v_gene: TRBV5-6
j_gene: TRBJ1-3
CDR3nt: TGTGCCAGCAGTTCTGACAGGGCTGGAAACACCATATATTTT
CDR3aa: CASSSDRAGNTIYF

d_gene: TRBD2
abundance: -
v_gene: TRBV9
j_gene: TRBJ2-1
CDR3nt: TGTGCCAGCAGCCCTACACCCGGGACTAGCGGATACAATGAGCAGTTCTTC
CDR3aa: CASSPTPGTSGYNEQFF

d_gene: TRBD1
abundance: once
v_gene: TRBV2
j_gene: TRBJ2-1
CDR3nt: TGTGCCAGCACCTCGGGGCGGACAGGGTACAGTGAGCAGTTCTTC
CDR3aa: CASTSGRTGYSEQFF

d_gene: -
abundance: -
v_gene: TRBV15
j_gene: TRBJ1-4
CDR3nt: TGTGCCACCAGCAGAGGAGGGGAGGGAGTTGCACTGTTTTTT
CDR3aa: CATSRGGEGVALFF